These T cell receptor beta chains were read from a single sample in a study of T cell responses to AZD1222 COVID-19 vaccine. The method was immunoSEQ multiplex PCR; TCRdb's version includes in-frame clones alone and lacks a portion of them. The data contain fewer than 110,000 clones, roughly 87% of them singletons. Source: peripheral blood, taken on day 0 of AZD1222 vaccination. Every receptor here comes from an adult in good health. Each CDR3 is given with its conserved first and last residue. A D gene is named only where the DNA matches it firmly. Where a row states a size, it is once, few, many or the class of an expanded clone; other rows omit it.

CDR3 protein | CDR3 DNA | J gene | clone size | V gene | D gene
CASSYPLDRGRWNEQFF | TGTGCCAGCAGTTACCCTTTGGACAGGGGGCGTTGGAATGAGCAGTTCTTC | TRBJ2-1 | . | TRBV6-2/TRBV6-3 | TRBD1
CASSPADDRGSEKLFF | TGTGCCAGCAGCCCGGCGGATGACAGGGGGAGTGAAAAACTGTTTTTT | TRBJ1-4 | . | TRBV5-5 | TRBD1
CASSPRPAGSETQYF | TGTGCCAGCAGCCCCCGCCCAGCGGGATCAGAGACCCAGTACTTC | TRBJ2-5 | . | TRBV7-3 | TRBD2
CASGDRVGSPLHF | TGCGCCAGCGGGGACCGGGTGGGCTCACCCCTCCACTTT | TRBJ1-6 | . | TRBV4-3 | .
CASSRETGNGYTF | TGTGCCAGCAGCCGAGAAACAGGGAATGGCTACACCTTC | TRBJ1-2 | . | TRBV7-9 | .
CASSQRRGEVGELFF | TGTGCCAGCAGCCAACGGCGGGGGGAGGTCGGGGAGCTGTTTTTT | TRBJ2-2 | . | TRBV3-1/TRBV3-2 | TRBD2
CASSMDGNYGYTF | TGTGCCAGCAGTATGGATGGGAACTATGGCTACACCTTC | TRBJ1-2 | once | TRBV2 | .
CASSLRLAGAGELFF | TGTGCCAGCAGCTTGCGACTAGCGGGAGCTGGGGAGCTGTTTTTT | TRBJ2-2 | . | TRBV7-9 | TRBD2
CASTGHQNTEAFF | TGTGCCAGCACAGGGCACCAGAACACTGAAGCTTTCTTT | TRBJ1-1 | . | TRBV28 | .
CASSYPRQGLGYNEQFF | TGTGCCAGCAGTTACCCTCGACAGGGGTTGGGTTACAATGAGCAGTTCTTC | TRBJ2-1 | . | TRBV6-2/TRBV6-3 | TRBD1
CASSQDDRGYGYTF | TGCGCCAGCAGCCAAGATGACAGGGGCTATGGCTACACCTTC | TRBJ1-2 | . | TRBV4-1 | TRBD1
CASSLSGGPYNEQFF | TGTGCCAGCAGCTTGAGCGGGGGACCCTACAATGAGCAGTTCTTC | TRBJ2-1 | . | TRBV7-2 | TRBD2
CASSLTGGPAYEQYF | TGTGCCAGCAGCTTAACGGGAGGGCCGGCCTACGAGCAGTACTTC | TRBJ2-7 | . | TRBV7-3 | TRBD2
CASSAGPGAEAFF | TGTGCCAGCAGTGCCGGGCCGGGCGCTGAAGCTTTCTTT | TRBJ1-1 | . | TRBV6-4 | .
CASSTEGGQYNEQFF | TGTGCCAGCTCGACGGAGGGGGGGCAATACAATGAGCAGTTCTTC | TRBJ2-1 | few | TRBV6-4 | .
CASSPRTGSYEQYF | TGTGCCAGCAGCCCGCGGACAGGGTCCTACGAGCAGTACTTC | TRBJ2-7 | . | TRBV5-4 | TRBD1
CATSSSSVGQGAWETQYF | TGTGCCACCAGCAGTTCTTCAGTAGGACAGGGGGCTTGGGAGACCCAGTACTTC | TRBJ2-5 | . | TRBV15 | TRBD1
CASSTDWPGNTIYF | TGTGCCAGTAGTACGGACTGGCCTGGAAACACCATATATTTT | TRBJ1-3 | . | TRBV19 | .
CASSAGDRLYGYTF | TGTGCCAGTAGTGCCGGGGACAGGCTCTATGGCTACACCTTC | TRBJ1-2 | . | TRBV19 | TRBD1
CASTPGGGDTEAFF | TGTGCCAGCACCCCTGGGGGGGGTGACACTGAAGCTTTCTTT | TRBJ1-1 | . | TRBV25-1 | .
CASSLYPDTQYF | TGTGCCAGCAGTTTATACCCCGATACGCAGTATTTT | TRBJ2-3 | . | TRBV12-3/TRBV12-4 | .
CASSLPGLNNEQFF | TGTGCCAGCAGCCTCCCGGGACTTAACAATGAGCAGTTCTTC | TRBJ2-1 | . | TRBV11-3 | .
CASSGITGGGYNSPLHF | TGTGCCAGCAGCGGAATAACAGGGGGCGGCTATAATTCACCCCTCCACTTT | TRBJ1-6 | . | TRBV9 | TRBD1
CAWSSGNYGYTF | TGTGCCTGGAGTTCAGGGAACTATGGCTACACCTTC | TRBJ1-2 | once | TRBV30 | .
CASSLVGGSSGTGGYGYTF | TGTGCCAGCAGCTTAGTGGGGGGTTCTAGTGGGACAGGAGGCTATGGCTACACCTTC | TRBJ1-2 | few | TRBV7-2 | TRBD1
CASRPQVYSNQPQHF | TGTGCCAGCAGACCACAGGTCTATAGCAATCAGCCCCAGCATTTT | TRBJ1-5 | . | TRBV6-5 | .
CASSIDQSLGNEQFF | TGTGCCAGTAGTATAGATCAATCCCTGGGGAATGAGCAGTTCTTC | TRBJ2-1 | . | TRBV19 | .
CASHGTRQGGNTIYF | TGTGCCAGCCACGGGACCAGACAGGGAGGAAACACCATATATTTT | TRBJ1-3 | . | TRBV2 | TRBD1
CASSREGSNSPLHF | TGTGCCAGCAGCCGAGAAGGTTCTAATTCACCCCTCCACTTT | TRBJ1-6 | once | TRBV7-9 | .
CATSDARAGEETQYF | TGTGCCACCAGTGATGCCCGGGCAGGGGAAGAGACCCAGTACTTC | TRBJ2-5 | . | TRBV24-1 | .
CASYLQGNEQFF | TGTGCCAGTTACCTACAGGGGAATGAGCAGTTCTTC | TRBJ2-1 | . | TRBV2 | TRBD1
CASSPATGIDGYTF | TGTGCCAGCAGTCCTGCGACAGGGATTGATGGCTACACCTTC | TRBJ1-2 | few | TRBV7-9 | TRBD1
CASSLGAGRGGYTF | TGTGCCAGCAGCTTAGGGGCAGGGCGGGGTGGCTACACCTTC | TRBJ1-2 | . | TRBV7-2 | .
CASSVGGGATDTQYF | TGTGCCAGCAGCGTAGGTGGGGGGGCCACAGATACGCAGTATTTT | TRBJ2-3 | . | TRBV9 | .
CASSFRGLTETQYF | TGTGCCAGCAGTTTCAGGGGTTTAACAGAGACCCAGTACTTC | TRBJ2-5 | . | TRBV6-5 | .